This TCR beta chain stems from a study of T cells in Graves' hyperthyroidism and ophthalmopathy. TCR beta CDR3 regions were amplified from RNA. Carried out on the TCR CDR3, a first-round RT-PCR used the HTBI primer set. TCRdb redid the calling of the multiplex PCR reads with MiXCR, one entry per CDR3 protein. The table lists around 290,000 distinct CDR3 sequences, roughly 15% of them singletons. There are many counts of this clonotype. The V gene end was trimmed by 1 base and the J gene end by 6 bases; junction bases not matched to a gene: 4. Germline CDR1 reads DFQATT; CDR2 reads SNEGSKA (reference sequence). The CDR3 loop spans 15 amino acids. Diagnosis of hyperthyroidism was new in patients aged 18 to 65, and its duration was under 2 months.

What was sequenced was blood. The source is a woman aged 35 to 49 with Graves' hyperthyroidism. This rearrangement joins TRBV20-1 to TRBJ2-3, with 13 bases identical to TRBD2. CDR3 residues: CSARGTSGSRDTQYF. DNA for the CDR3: TGCAGTGCTAGAGGGACTAGCGGGAGCCGGGATACGCAGTATTTT.